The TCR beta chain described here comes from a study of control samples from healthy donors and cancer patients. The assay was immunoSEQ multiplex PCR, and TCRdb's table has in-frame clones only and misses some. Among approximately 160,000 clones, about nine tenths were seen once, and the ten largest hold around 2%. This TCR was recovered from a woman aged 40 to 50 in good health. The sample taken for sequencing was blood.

This chain's CDR3 is CASSRSLDRGGGNYGYTF. The CDR3 DNA follows: TGTGCCAGCAGTCGGTCGTTGGACAGGGGAGGAGGTAACTATGGCTACACCTTC. The chain is built from TRBV3-1 (or the pseudogene TRBV3-2) and TRBJ1-2, with 9 bases identical to TRBD1. The V segment lost 6 bases and the J segment 1 base; nucleotides outside the gene matches: 15. CDR1 is LGHDT and CDR2 is YNNKEL in the germline V gene (reference sequence). The CDR3 extends over 18 amino acids.